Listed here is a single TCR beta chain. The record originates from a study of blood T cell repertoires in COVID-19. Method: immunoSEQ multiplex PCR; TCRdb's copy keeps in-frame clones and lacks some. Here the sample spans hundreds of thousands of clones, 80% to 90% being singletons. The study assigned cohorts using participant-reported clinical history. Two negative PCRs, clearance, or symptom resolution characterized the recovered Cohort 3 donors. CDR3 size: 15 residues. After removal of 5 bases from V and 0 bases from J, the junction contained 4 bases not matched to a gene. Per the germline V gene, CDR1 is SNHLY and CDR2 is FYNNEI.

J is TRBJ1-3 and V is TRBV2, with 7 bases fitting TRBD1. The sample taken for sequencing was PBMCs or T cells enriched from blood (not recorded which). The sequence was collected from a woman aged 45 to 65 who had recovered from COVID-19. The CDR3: CASSLTGNSGNTIYF. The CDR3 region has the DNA TGTGCCAGCAGTTTGACAGGGAACTCTGGAAACACCATATATTTT.